This TCR beta chain is drawn from a study of blood T cells in healthy people across ages. A second PCR of about 7 to 12 cycles used a sample-barcoded 5' primer and a J-beta primer mix. TCRdb re-called the 5' RACE reads with MiXCR, one entry per CDR3 protein. The top ten hold roughly 3.6% of the sample, which has 550,000 to 750,000 distinct CDR3 sequences, 20% to 25% seen once. This clonotype was seen many times. This CDR3 is built from 10 residues. Per germline, CDR1 SQVTM and CDR2 ANQGSEA. The TCR originated in a man in his 70s in good health. The rearrangement uses TRBV29-1 and TRBJ2-3; no firm D call. The sequenced sample was blood. The CDR3 DNA is TGCAGTTCTGCGACAGATACGCAGTATTTT. Translating it yields CSSATDTQYF.